This TCR beta chain was sequenced for a study of CD8 T cells in Susac syndrome. Study-wide findings and caveats: A relatively small number of individuals underwent TCR sequencing and HLA analysis.

RNA, at roughly 0.5 to 1 ug, was reverse transcribed with random hexamers. immunoSEQ multiplex PCR amplified TCR beta CDR3 across 54 Vbeta, 13 Jbeta. TCRdb re-called the immunoSEQ multiplex PCR reads with MiXCR, one entry per CDR3 protein. Among about 150,000 distinct CDR3 sequences listed, around 95% were seen once. High-throughput TCR beta sequencing covered peripheral CD8+ and CD4+ T cells. TEMRA cells were enriched by FACS, and CD4+ and CD8+ T cells were negatively isolated. A remark on this clonotype: Its target is not known.

The receptor comes from a human donor with multiple sclerosis. Source material: CD8+ T cells from PBMCs.

The CDR3 DNA sequence: TGTGCCAGCAGCCCCCAGAGTATTTACTACGAGCAGTACTTC. Translation gives CASSPQSIYYEQYF. The chain carries TRBV3-1 and TRBJ2-7; D remains unclear. The CDR3 extends over 14 amino acids. V was shortened by 4 bases and J by 3 bases, with 13 bases between the two germline ends. Germline V gives CDR1 LGHDT, CDR2 YNNKEL (reference sequence).